Below, 30 T cell receptor beta chains from the same sample are listed, as sequenced in a study of blood T cell repertoires in COVID-19. Here immunoSEQ multiplex PCR was the method, and the copy in TCRdb shows in-frame clones only, minus some. Here the sample spans 200,000 to 250,000 clones, around 86% being singletons. The sample was PBMCs or T cells enriched from blood (not recorded which). Receptors were obtained from a woman in her thirties or forties with acute COVID-19.

The chain carries TRBV19 and TRBJ2-3, with TRBD1 matching over 7 bases. Germline CDR1 LNHDA, CDR2 SQIVND (reference sequence). V was clipped by 9 bases and J by 2 bases; unmatched bases: 11. The CDR3 totals 15 residues. CDR3 nucleotide sequence: TGTGCCAGCGCCTCCGAGACAGGGTCCACAGATACGCAGTATTTT. Translated: CASASETGSTDTQYF.

This chain links TRBV28 with TRBJ2-3, with 9 bases aligning to TRBD2. The CDR3 has 16 amino acids. CDR1 and CDR2 from the germline V gene are MDHEN and SYDVKM. Trimming removed 5 bases from V and 5 bases from J; junction bases left unmatched: 11. The CDR3 spells CASSTAGLAPLDTQYF. CDR3 nucleotide sequence: TGTGCCAGCAGTACCGCGGGACTAGCCCCTCTAGATACGCAGTATTTT. The full variable domain, rest sourced from reference TRBV28 and TRBJ2-3, is DVKVTQSSRYLVKRTGEKVFLECVQDMDHENMFWYRQDPGLGLRLIYFSYDVKMKEKGDIPEGYSVSREKKERFSLILESASTNQTSMYLCASSTAGLAPLDTQYFGPGTRLTVL.

V is TRBV25-1 and J is TRBJ1-2; D may be TRBD1 (5 bases). Trimming left V 2 bases short and J 3 bases short, with 13 bases between. CDR3 length: 15 residues. The germline V gene encodes CDR1 MGHDK and CDR2 SYGVNS. CDR3 bases: TGTGCCAGCAGTGAACCGACAGCTTCCCACTATGGCTACACCTTC. Translation: CASSEPTASHYGYTF.

CDR3 amino acids: CAISDRQGAYEQYF. In DNA form, the CDR3 reads TGTGCCATCAGTGATCGACAGGGGGCCTACGAGCAGTACTTC. The chain joins TRBV10-3 to TRBJ2-7; the match to TRBD1 covers 9 bases. The CDR3 spans 14 residues. J lost 2 bases, V lost 3 bases, and 2 bases had no gene match. CDR1 is ENHRY and CDR2 is SYGVKD in the germline V gene.

V is TRBV16 and J is TRBJ1-3, with a possible D match to TRBD1 (5 bases). The V gene's germline CDR1 is KGHSY and CDR2 FQNENV. The V end was cut by 9 bases, the J end by 6 bases, with 18 bases between. The CDR3 consists of 14 residues. CDR3 nucleotide sequence: TGTGCCAGACCCCGGGGGAGGGGTGCAAACACCATATATTTT. As protein: CARPRGRGANTIYF. The full variable domain, its missing parts supplied by reference TRBV16 and TRBJ1-3, is GEEVAQTPKHLVRGEGQKAKLYCAPIKGHSYVFWYQQVLKNEFKFLISFQNENVFDETGMPKERFSAKCLPNSPCSLEIQATKLEDSAVYFCARPRGRGANTIYFGEGSWLTVV.

The rearrangement joins TRBV6-5 to TRBJ1-5; D perhaps matches TRBD1 (6 bases). Per germline, CDR1 MNHEY and CDR2 SVGAGI. The length of the CDR3 is 14 residues. Deletions cut 7 bases from V and 0 bases from J, with 10 bases between. In nucleotides, the CDR3 is TGTGCCAGCACCCCGGGACATAGCAATCAGCCCCAGCATTTT. It yields the protein CASTPGHSNQPQHF.

This sequence joins TRBV5-1 and TRBJ1-2, with 9 bases matching TRBD1. V was pared by 3 bases and J by 7 bases, with 10 bases of the junction left unmatched. In germline, CDR1 is SGHRS, CDR2 YFSETQ. The CDR3 extends over 15 amino acids. CDR3 bases: TGCGCCAGCAGCTGGAACAGGGGGCAGAATTTTGGCTACACCTTC. Protein product: CASSWNRGQNFGYTF.

The DNA for the CDR3 is TGTGCCAGCTCACCACGTACAGCTCTGAACACCGGGGAGCTGTTTTTT. This codes for CASSPRTALNTGELFF. The V gene is TRBV18, the J gene TRBJ2-2; D gene unclear. V gave up 1 base and J gave up 1 base, with 10 bases separating them. Germline values: CDR1 KGHSH, CDR2 LQKENI. CDR3 size: 16 residues.

The chain uses TRBV28 and TRBJ2-1, with TRBD1 as a possible D gene (6 bases). Looked up from germline, CDR1 is MDHEN and CDR2 is SYDVKM. The CDR3 length is 16 residues. Deletions cut 3 bases from V and 8 bases from J, with 20 bases between. In DNA, the CDR3 is TGTGCCAGCAGTTTCCAAAAGAGTGCAGGGGCTGATGAGCAGTTCTTC. Its translation: CASSFQKSAGADEQFF.

This rearrangement joins TRBV5-6 to TRBJ2-6; D ambiguous. The CDR3 runs to 18 residues. Germline assignment: CDR1 SGHDT and CDR2 YYEEEE. Trimming pared 0 bases from V and 0 bases from J, leaving 13 bases between. CDR3 nucleotides: TGTGCCAGCAGCTTGGAATCAGGCCCCTACTCTGGGGCCAACGTCCTGACTTTC. It yields the protein CASSLESGPYSGANVLTF.

The chain carries TRBV7-8 and TRBJ2-2; D is uncertain. This CDR3 is 13 amino acids long. CDR1 is SGHVS, CDR2 FQNEAQ, per germline. The germline V and J ends were trimmed by 5 bases and 4 bases, with 8 bases remaining between them. CDR3 coding DNA: TGTGCCAGCAGCCCCCGTTCCACCGGGGAGCTGTTTTTT. This encodes CASSPRSTGELFF.

This clone was seen a single time. The rearrangement links TRBV28 to TRBJ2-6; 9 bases agree with TRBD2. Trimming at V came to 6 bases and at J to 2 bases, leaving 11 bases not matched to a gene. CDR3 size: 18 residues. Germline CDR1 reads MDHEN; CDR2 reads SYDVKM. CDR3 loop: CASRPLIAGVAGANVLTF. The CDR3 DNA sequence: TGTGCCAGCAGACCCCTGATAGCGGGAGTAGCTGGGGCCAACGTCCTGACTTTC.

This chain links TRBV7-9 with TRBJ2-1, with 7 bases lining up with TRBD1. Germline V gives CDR1 SEHNR, CDR2 FQNEAQ (reference sequence). This CDR3 has 13 residues. Trimming removed 5 bases from V and 12 bases from J; junction bases left unmatched: 10. The CDR3 DNA sequence: TGTGCCAGCAGCCGAGAACCAAGGACAGGGCAGTTCTTC. It translates to CASSREPRTGQFF.

V and J are TRBV7-3 and TRBJ1-3, with a tentative D call TRBD1 (6 bases). Trimming removed 1 base from V and 1 base from J, with 14 bases in between. The CDR3 is made up of 17 amino acids. Germline V gene lookup returns CDR1 SGHTA and CDR2 FQGTGA. In DNA form, the CDR3 reads TGTGCCAGCAGCTTAATAACAGGGAAAGGTTCTGGAAACACCATATATTTT. Protein: CASSLITGKGSGNTIYF.

This sequence joins TRBV7-2 and TRBJ1-6, with unresolved D. The germline V and J ends were trimmed by 5 bases and 0 bases, with 8 bases remaining between them. The germline V gene has CDR1 SGHTA and CDR2 FQGNSA. CDR3 length equals 15 residues. This chain's CDR3 is CASSGVSSYNSPLHF. CDR3 DNA: TGTGCCAGCAGCGGTGTGAGCTCCTATAATTCACCCCTCCACTTT.

V and J are TRBV29-1 and TRBJ2-7; TRBD1 might be the D (6 bases). The CDR3 loop spans 13 amino acids. Germline assignment: CDR1 SQVTM and CDR2 ANQGSEA. Trimming left V 4 bases short and J 6 bases short, with 16 bases between. CDR3 DNA: TGCAGCGTTGTAGGTCAGGGGAATGGCGAGCAGTACTTC. It translates to CSVVGQGNGEQYF.

The chain combines TRBV7-9 with TRBJ1-2; TRBD1 might be the D (5 bases). Germline CDR1 and CDR2: SEHNR and FQNEAQ (reference sequence). Trimming pared 1 base from V and 5 bases from J, leaving 14 bases between. This CDR3 is built from 15 residues. As DNA, the CDR3 is TGTGCCAGCAGCTTAGAAGGTCCGGGGGGATATGGCTACACCTTC. It specifies CASSLEGPGGYGYTF.

The J gene is TRBJ2-7, the V gene TRBV10-3; 7 nucleotides line up with TRBD2. The CDR3 consists of 13 residues. Germline CDR1 ENHRY, CDR2 SYGVKD. V dropped 8 bases and J dropped 3; count of bases not matched to a gene: 7. The CDR3 nucleotides are TGTGCCATCGCGTTAGCGGGTCACTACGAGCAGTACTTC. This codes for CAIALAGHYEQYF.

CDR3 coding DNA: TGTGCCAGCAGCTTAGGGACGGGAGGGCCCTACGAGCAGTACTTC. This encodes CASSLGTGGPYEQYF. V is TRBV7-6 and J is TRBJ2-7; the match to TRBD2 covers 8 bases. Germline V gene lookup returns CDR1 SGHVS and CDR2 FNYEAQ. CDR3 length: 15 residues. The V segment lost 1 base and the J segment 2 bases; nucleotides outside the gene matches: 4.

In this sample, this clone turned up once. The gene calls are TRBV27 and TRBJ2-2, with D possibly TRBD2 on 5 matching bases. Germline CDR1 reads MNHEY; CDR2 reads SMNVEV (reference sequence). V shed 7 bases and J shed 4 bases, with 7 bases lying between them. The CDR3 is 12 amino acids. The CDR3 sequence is CASKAGTGELFF. CDR3 DNA: TGTGCCAGCAAGGCGGGCACCGGGGAGCTGTTTTTT.

A note on this clone: The sample has other DNA sequences that encode this CDR3 too. The rearrangement joins TRBV28 to TRBJ1-1, with 8 nucleotides matching TRBD1. The CDR3 covers 14 residues. The ends lost 3 bases at V and 4 bases at J; junction bases unmatched: 4. In germline, CDR1 is MDHEN, CDR2 SYDVKM. The CDR3 DNA follows: TGTGCCAGCAGTTTGGGTGACAGGGGCACTGAAGCTTTCTTT. The encoded protein is CASSLGDRGTEAFF.

The rearrangement links TRBV15 to TRBJ1-1, with TRBD1 identical over 10 bases. This CDR3 spans 14 amino acids. J was trimmed by 6 bases and V by 1 base; bases with no gene match: 2. Germline CDR1 and CDR2: LNHNV and YYDKDF (reference sequence). The chain's CDR3 is CATSRGDRGPEAFF. The CDR3 coding sequence is TGTGCCACCAGCAGAGGGGACAGGGGCCCTGAAGCTTTCTTT.

V and J are TRBV2 and TRBJ2-6; D not certain. CDR3 size: 16 residues. With 4 bases removed from V and 0 bases from J, the gap between germline ends came to 10 bases. The germline V gene encodes CDR1 SNHLY and CDR2 FYNNEI. CDR3 DNA: TGTGCCAGCAGTGTGGCAGGCCACTCTGGGGCCAACGTCCTGACTTTC. Translating gives CASSVAGHSGANVLTF.

This clone was seen a handful of times. V is TRBV6-5 and J is TRBJ2-7; TRBD2 might be the D (5 bases). Germline values: CDR1 MNHEY, CDR2 SVGAGI. This CDR3 spans 14 amino acids. V was clipped by 5 bases and J by 3 bases, with 14 bases between them. Here the CDR3 DNA reads TGTGCCAGCAGTAAAAGCGGATTTAACTACGAGCAGTACTTC. Amino acids: CASSKSGFNYEQYF.

This clone was seen only a few times. The gene calls are TRBV2 and TRBJ2-7; TRBD2 agrees at 9 bases. Germline V CDR1 and CDR2: SNHLY, FYNNEI. The CDR3 spans 15 residues. V dropped 6 bases and J dropped 6; count of bases not matched to a gene: 12. CDR3 in amino acids: CASSAALAGLLEQYF. Here the CDR3 DNA reads TGTGCCAGCAGCGCCGCCCTAGCGGGACTCCTCGAGCAGTACTTC.

This rearrangement joins TRBV2 to TRBJ1-5; D unclear. This CDR3 region has 14 residues. Looked up from germline, CDR1 is SNHLY and CDR2 is FYNNEI. The V and J ends lost 5 bases and 0 bases respectively, with 8 bases between them. CDR3 coding DNA: TGTGCCAGCAGTCTCGTGTCTAGCAATCAGCCCCAGCATTTT. Amino acids: CASSLVSSNQPQHF.

This chain links TRBV2 with TRBJ1-2; TRBD1 matches 8 bases. CDR3 length: 16 amino acids. Germline-derived CDR1 and CDR2 are SNHLY and FYNNEI. The V gene end was trimmed by 7 bases and the J gene end by 4 bases; junction bases not matched to a gene: 14. For the CDR3, the DNA is TGTGCCAGCAAGGAGCAGGGGGCGAACAAGGGCTATGGCTACACCTTC. Its translation: CASKEQGANKGYGYTF.

The chain uses TRBV2 and TRBJ2-7; 9 bases fit TRBD2. The CDR3 is 14 amino acids. CDR1 is SNHLY, CDR2 FYNNEI, per germline. V gave up 4 bases and J gave up 3 bases; unmatched junction bases: 4. The CDR3 protein is CASSGTSGLYEQYF. CDR3 in DNA: TGTGCCAGCAGTGGCACTAGCGGGCTCTACGAGCAGTACTTC.

In this sample, this clone turned up once. V and J are TRBV5-1 and TRBJ2-3; 9 nucleotides line up with TRBD2. There are 15 residues in the CDR3. V gave up 4 bases and J gave up 0 bases; unmatched junction bases: 3. CDR1 and CDR2 (germline): SGHRS, YFSETQ. Here the CDR3 reads CASSTLAGSTDTQYF. CDR3 DNA sequence: TGCGCCAGCAGCACCCTAGCGGGAAGCACAGATACGCAGTATTTT.

This chain uses TRBV6-5 with TRBJ2-1; D gene unclear. CDR3 length: 12 amino acids. Germline lookup yields CDR1 MNHEY and CDR2 SVGAGI. V lost 8 bases and J 2 bases, leaving 7 bases between the germline ends. CDR3 region: CASRSTYNEQFF. The CDR3 DNA follows: TGTGCCAGCCGGTCTACCTACAATGAGCAGTTCTTC.